This record concerns one TCR beta chain sequence. Trimming took off 4 bases at V and 2 bases at J, with 12 bases between the two ends. This CDR3 contains 15 residues. Germline loops: CDR1 KGHSH, CDR2 LQKENI. This sample was included in a study of blood T cell repertoires in COVID-19. Overall study context: Samples of COVID-19 (acute and convalescent) were obtained from the United States, Italy and Spain. PBMCs, B-cell-depleted T cells, or T cells were the source of the cDNA or gDNA that made up the material.

In the source study's methods: For nucleated cells, counts were estimated from reference gene primer amplification. TCRdb's copy holds only in-frame clones and misses some; the assay was immunoSEQ multiplex PCR. The V and J calls and clone size are taken from that table; D and trimming were inferred from the DNA. The sample has about 300,000 clones, 80% to 90% seen once; the top ten hold about 1.2%. The chain is built from TRBV18 and TRBJ1-5; tentative D call: TRBD1 (5 bases). Material for sequencing was peripheral blood. The sequence was collected from a woman in her forties or fifties with acute or convalescent COVID-19. This CDR3 reads CASSLNGAGNQPQHF. The CDR3 bases are TGTGCCAGCTCACTGAATGGGGCCGGCAATCAGCCCCAGCATTTT.